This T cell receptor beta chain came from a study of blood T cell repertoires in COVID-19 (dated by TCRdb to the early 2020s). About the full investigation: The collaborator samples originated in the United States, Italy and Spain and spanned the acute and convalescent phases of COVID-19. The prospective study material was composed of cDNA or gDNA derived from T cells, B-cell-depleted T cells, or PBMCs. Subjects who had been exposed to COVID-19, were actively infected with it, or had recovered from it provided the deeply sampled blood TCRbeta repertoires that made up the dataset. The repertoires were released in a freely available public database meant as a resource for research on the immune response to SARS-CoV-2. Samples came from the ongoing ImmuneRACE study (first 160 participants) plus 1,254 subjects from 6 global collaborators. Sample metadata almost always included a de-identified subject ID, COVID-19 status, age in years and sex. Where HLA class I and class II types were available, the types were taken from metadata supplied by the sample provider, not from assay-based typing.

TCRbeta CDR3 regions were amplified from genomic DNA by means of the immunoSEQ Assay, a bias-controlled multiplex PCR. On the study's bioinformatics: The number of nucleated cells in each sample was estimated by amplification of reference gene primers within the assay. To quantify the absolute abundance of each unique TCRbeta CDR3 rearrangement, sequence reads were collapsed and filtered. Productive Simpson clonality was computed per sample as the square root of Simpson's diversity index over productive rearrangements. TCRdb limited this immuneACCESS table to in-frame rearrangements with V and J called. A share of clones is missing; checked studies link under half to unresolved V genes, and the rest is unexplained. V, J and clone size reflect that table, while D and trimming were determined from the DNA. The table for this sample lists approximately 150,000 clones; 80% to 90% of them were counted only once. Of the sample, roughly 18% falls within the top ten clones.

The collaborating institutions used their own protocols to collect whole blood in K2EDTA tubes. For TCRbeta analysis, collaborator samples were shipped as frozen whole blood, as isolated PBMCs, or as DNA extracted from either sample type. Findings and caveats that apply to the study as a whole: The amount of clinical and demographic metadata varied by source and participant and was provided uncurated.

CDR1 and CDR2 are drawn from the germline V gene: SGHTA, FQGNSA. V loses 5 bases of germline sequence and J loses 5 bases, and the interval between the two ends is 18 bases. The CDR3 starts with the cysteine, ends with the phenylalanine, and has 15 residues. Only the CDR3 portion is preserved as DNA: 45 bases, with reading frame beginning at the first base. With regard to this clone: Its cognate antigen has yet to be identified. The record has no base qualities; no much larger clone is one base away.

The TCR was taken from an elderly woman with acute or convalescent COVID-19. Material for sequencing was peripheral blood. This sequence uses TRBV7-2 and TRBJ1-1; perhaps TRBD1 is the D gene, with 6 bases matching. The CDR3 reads CASSLWTVSATEAFF. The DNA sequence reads TGTGCCAGCAGCCTGTGGACAGTATCGGCGACTGAAGCTTTCTTT.